This T cell receptor (beta chain) was found in a study of graft-versus-host responses after intestinal transplantation. Whole-study context: Recipients underwent multivisceral, liver-intestinal, or isolated intestinal transplants. Every recipient underwent anti-thymocyte globulin induction, then tacrolimus and steroids for about three years.

The data were produced by immunoSEQ multiplex PCR, yet TCRdb's version contains in-frame clones alone and is incomplete. The table records 84,000 or so clones, 80% to 95% of them present only once. V lost 1 base to trimming and J lost 8 bases; unmatched junction nucleotides: 4. This CDR3 is built from 14 residues. Germline CDR1 and CDR2: MNHNY and SVGAGI (reference sequence). Whole-study findings and limits: Among circulating GvH clones, peak levels were associated with early post-transplant declines in HvG clones. Allografts carried high graft-versus-host to host-versus-graft clonal ratios in patients having graft-donor T cell macrochimerism.

Points on this clone: Antigen: not known.

The sequences come from unstimulated CD4+ T cells sorted from spleen or lymph node cells, collected before intestinal transplant. This clonotype was obtained from a human donor who received an intestinal transplant. The chain recombines TRBV6-6 with TRBJ2-1; 8 bases fit TRBD1. The CDR3 reads CASSYFRQGHEQFF. The DNA of the CDR3 is TGTGCCAGCAGTTACTTTCGACAGGGGCATGAGCAGTTCTTC.